The 8 T cell receptor beta chains given below trace back to one sample, sequenced in a study of type 1 and type 2 diabetes patients. PCR was run on genomic DNA. A primer set of 30 forward and 13 reverse primers amplified the CDR3. TCRdb reprocessed the multiplex PCR reads via MiXCR and lists one record per CDR3 protein. This repertoire shows more than 250,000 distinct CDR3 sequences, roughly 48% found once; its top ten account for roughly 13%. The sequenced sample consisted of peripheral blood mononuclear cells (PBMCs). These receptors all stem from a man aged 18 to 29 with type 2 diabetes.

This clonotype occurred many times. V usage is TRBV24-1 and J usage is TRBJ2-1; no clear D gene. V lost 3 bases and J 5 bases, leaving 10 bases between the germline ends. Germline values: CDR1 KGHDR, CDR2 SFDVKD. The CDR3 spans 14 residues. As DNA, the CDR3 is TGTGCCACCAGTGATATGGGCCCCCACAATGAGCAGTTCTTC. It is translated as CATSDMGPHNEQFF.

For the CDR3, the DNA is TGTGCCAGCAGCTTTGGACAGGGCCCTAATGAAAAACTGTTTTTT. This codes for CASSFGQGPNEKLFF. The rearrangement uses TRBV13 and TRBJ1-4; TRBD1 matches 8 bases. The CDR3 has 15 residues. J was trimmed by 3 bases and V by 3 bases; bases with no gene match: 3. CDR1 is PRHDT and CDR2 is FYEKMQ in the germline V gene (reference sequence).

This clonotype was picked up many times. V gene TRBV2 combines with J gene TRBJ2-2; unclear D gene. CDR3 length equals 14 residues. CDR1 is SNHLY and CDR2 is FYNNEI in the germline V gene. V lost 7 bases to trimming and J lost 4 bases, with 13 bases between them. Here the CDR3 DNA reads TGTGCCAGCATAAGGGTAATAAGCACCGGGGAGCTGTTTTTT. This codes for CASIRVISTGELFF.

This clonotype was counted only a few times. The CDR3 sequence is CSVVTNYGYTF. As DNA, the CDR3 is TGCAGCGTTGTTACAAACTATGGCTACACCTTC. The chain carries TRBV29-1 and TRBJ1-2; the D is unclear. V lost 4 bases, J lost 2 bases, and 5 bases lay in between. Looked up from germline, CDR1 is SQVTM and CDR2 is ANQGSEA. The CDR3 length is 11 residues.

This clonotype was counted ten times or more. This CDR3 reads CASSGSSYEQYF. CDR3 DNA sequence: TGTGCCAGCAGTGGCTCATCCTACGAGCAGTACTTC. The chain employs TRBV2 and TRBJ2-7; D remains ambiguous. Germline CDR1 and CDR2: SNHLY and FYNNEI. The CDR3 is 12 amino acids. V lost 4 bases, J lost 1 base, and 5 bases lay in between.

The V call is TRBV30, the J call TRBJ1-1; maybe TRBD1 (5 bases). Germline CDR1 GTSNPN, CDR2 SVGIG (reference sequence). The CDR3 length is 15 residues. V was clipped by 4 bases and J by 1 base, with 16 bases between them. CDR3 protein: CAWMKKSQGNTEAFF. Written as DNA, the CDR3 is TGTGCCTGGATGAAAAAAAGTCAGGGGAACACTGAAGCTTTCTTT.

In DNA, the CDR3 is TGTGCCAGCAGCCCCCCTGGAGGCGGCAATCAGCCCCAGCATTTT. Its translation: CASSPPGGGNQPQHF. V is TRBV6-5 and J is TRBJ1-5; D is undetermined. V shed 6 bases and J shed 2 bases, with 14 bases lying between them. The germline CDR1 and CDR2 sequences are MNHEY and SVGAGI. There are 15 residues in the CDR3.

This clonotype was seen at least ten times. The chain has TRBV25-1 and TRBJ1-2; D gene uncertain. Germline CDR1 reads MGHDK; CDR2 reads SYGVNS. The CDR3 runs to 12 residues. The V gene lost 3 bases and the J gene lost 6 bases, with 8 bases spanning the gap. CDR3 DNA sequence: TGTGCCAGCAGTGATAGGAAGGATGGCTACACCTTC. Amino acid sequence: CASSDRKDGYTF.